This record concerns one T cell receptor (delta chain) sequence. The protein in TCRdb stems from a much larger clone and differs at residue 5 from this DNA's translation, likely a read error; here the protein is translated from the DNA. Germline CDR1 reads GEAIGNYY; CDR2 reads EKD. Trimming removed 3 bases from V and 10 bases from J; junction bases left unmatched: 14. This CDR3 is 15 amino acids long. Sequencing covered both gamma and delta TCR chains per sample. TCRdb re-processed the multiplex PCR reads via CATT. The sample carries around 89,000 delta-chain clones, approximately 1.4% recorded once. Vgamma9/Vdelta2+ and Vdelta2-negative gammadelta T cells were flow-sorted from PBMC for bulk sequencing. This sample is part of a study of γδ T cells in repeated Plasmodium falciparum infection. Study in general: Samples were taken at baseline, before some infections, and 21 days after each.

This chain links TRDV2 with TRDJ1; 9 bases align to TRDD3. Matching the DNA to germline supplied the J gene, which TCRdb does not give. Material: gamma-delta T cells from blood. The sequence came from a pool of human donors (malaria-infected and uninfected, not separated). The CDR3 here is CACDEILGDTSGLIF. DNA of the CDR3: TGTGCCTGTGACGAGATACTGGGGGACACCTCGGGACTCATCTTT.